The T cell receptor beta chain described here comes from a study of PD-1 blockade in classical Hodgkin lymphoma. Points from the study as a whole: The authors have not defined what causes the repertoire differences, possibly disease activity or prior therapy. By cycle point C4D1, TCR diversity had risen significantly in CD4+ cells (but not CD8+ cells). Newly diagnosed patients reportedly trailed healthy donors in baseline TCR diversity.

The time point is: cycle 4 day 1 (C4D1), after five to seven weeks of nivolumab. Exposure to brentuximab vedotin varied, and each patient had relapsed following autologous stem cell transplantation. Trimming removed 7 bases from V and 5 bases from J, with 8 bases in between. The CDR3 is made up of 11 amino acids. The V gene's germline CDR1 is MNHEY and CDR2 SVGAGI. Here immunoSEQ multiplex PCR was the method, and the copy in TCRdb shows in-frame clones only, minus some. The sample has about 25,000 clones, around three quarters seen once. A few counts support this clone. Antigen unknown. The chain joins TRBV6-5 to TRBJ1-1; the D gene is possibly TRBD1 (6 bases). Material: peripheral blood mononuclear cells (PBMCs), obtained before the fourth cycle of nivolumab. The receptor was isolated from a human donor with classical Hodgkin lymphoma. For the CDR3, the DNA is TGTGCCAGCAAGGGGGGAACTGAAGCTTTCTTT. The encoded protein is CASKGGTEAFF.